This TCR beta chain was identified in a study of T cell changes during pregnancy in multiple sclerosis. Assay used: immunoSEQ multiplex PCR; TCRdb lists only in-frame clones, some missing. The profile shows 47,000 or so clones, roughly 94% of them singletons. The CDR3 has 15 amino acids. Germline lookup yields CDR1 SGDLS and CDR2 YYNGEE. V was clipped by 4 bases and J by 3 bases, with 14 bases between them. This TCR came from a female donor with multiple sclerosis, enrolled in a pregnancy study. J is TRBJ1-5 and V is TRBV9; D is perhaps TRBD1 (5 bases). The sequencing used CD4+ T cells from peripheral blood mononuclear cells, collected in the first trimester of pregnancy. The CDR3 sequence: CASSPSQEINQPQHF. DNA for the CDR3: TGTGCCAGCAGCCCATCACAGGAGATCAATCAGCCCCAGCATTTT.